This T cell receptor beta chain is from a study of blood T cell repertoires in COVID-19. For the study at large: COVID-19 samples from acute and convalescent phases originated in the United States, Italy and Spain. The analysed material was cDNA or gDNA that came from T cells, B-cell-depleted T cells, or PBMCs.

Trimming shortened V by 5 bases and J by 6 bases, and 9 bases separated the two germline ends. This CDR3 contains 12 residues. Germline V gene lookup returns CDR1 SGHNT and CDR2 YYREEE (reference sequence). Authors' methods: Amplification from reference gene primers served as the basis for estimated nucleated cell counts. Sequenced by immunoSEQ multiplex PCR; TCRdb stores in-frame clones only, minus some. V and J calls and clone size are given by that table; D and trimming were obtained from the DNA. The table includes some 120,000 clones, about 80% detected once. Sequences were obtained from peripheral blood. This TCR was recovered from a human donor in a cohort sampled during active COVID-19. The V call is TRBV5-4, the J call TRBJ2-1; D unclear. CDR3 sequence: CASSFRGNEQFF. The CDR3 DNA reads TGTGCCAGCAGTTTTAGAGGCAATGAGCAGTTCTTC.